What follows are 18 T cell receptor beta chains derived from one specimen sequenced in a study of T cells in Graves' hyperthyroidism and ophthalmopathy. Using RNA transcripts as the source, TCR beta CDR3 regions were amplified. The HTBI primer set was used in a first-round RT-PCR of the TCR CDR3. In TCRdb, the multiplex PCR reads were re-called with MiXCR into one record per CDR3 protein. The table shows around 700,000 distinct CDR3 sequences, with approximately 18% occurring only once. The sample consisted of blood. The origin of the receptors is a woman aged 45-65 years with Graves' hyperthyroidism that later progressed to Graves' ophthalmopathy.

This clonotype was recorded at least ten times. CDR3 region: CAWSPDSNQPQHF. In DNA, the CDR3 is TGTGCCTGGAGCCCCGACAGCAATCAGCCCCAGCATTTT. The chain combines TRBV30 with TRBJ1-5; D remains ambiguous. This CDR3 is 13 amino acids long. The V gene's germline CDR1 is GTSNPN and CDR2 SVGIG (reference sequence). Deletions cut 3 bases from V and 1 base from J, with 7 bases between.

This clonotype showed up many times. The chain links TRBV11-2 to TRBJ1-6, with D perhaps TRBD1 (5 bases). In germline, CDR1 is SGHAT, CDR2 FQNNGV. V was clipped by 5 bases and J by 8 bases, with 16 bases between them. The CDR3 is 15 amino acids. This CDR3 is CASSRLQGPYSPLHF. The CDR3 nucleotides read TGTGCCAGCAGCCGCCTTCAGGGACCCTATTCACCCCTCCACTTT. The full variable domain, completed using reference TRBV11-2 and TRBJ1-6, is EAGVAQSPRYKIIEKRQSVAFWCNPISGHATLYWYQQILGQGPKLLIQFQNNGVVDDSQLPKDRFSAERLKGVDSTLKIQPAKLEDSAVYLCASSRLQGPYSPLHFGNGTRLTVT.

The sample holds many counts of this clonotype. The rearrangement uses TRBV18 and TRBJ1-1; D call uncertain. Germline values: CDR1 KGHSH, CDR2 LQKENI. This CDR3 comprises 14 residues. V gave up 0 bases and J gave up 2 bases, with 7 bases separating them. CDR3 loop: CASSPPYGNTEAFF. The DNA of the CDR3 is TGTGCCAGCTCACCACCCTACGGAAACACTGAAGCTTTCTTT.

Only a few counts were recorded for this clonotype. V is TRBV3-1 and J is TRBJ1-3; no firm D call. There are 14 residues in the CDR3. V was cut by 1 base and J by 0 bases, with 4 bases left in between. Germline V gives CDR1 LGHDT, CDR2 YNNKEL (reference sequence). The DNA for the CDR3 is TGTGCCAGCAGCCAAGCCAACTCTGGAAACACCATATATTTT. Its translation is CASSQANSGNTIYF.

Only a few counts were recorded for this clonotype. V is TRBV15 and J is TRBJ2-3; possible D gene TRBD2, 5 bases. This CDR3 is 15 amino acids long. Trimming took off 0 bases at V and 5 bases at J, with 12 bases between the two ends. Germline-derived CDR1 and CDR2 are LNHNV and YYDKDF (reference sequence). The CDR3 nucleotides read TGTGCCACCAGCAGAGATGGGCTAGCAGAAGATACGCAGTATTTT. It translates to CATSRDGLAEDTQYF.

This clonotype was counted ten times or more. V is TRBV12-3 or TRBV12-4 and J is TRBJ2-5; a possible D gene is TRBD1 (5 bases). V shed 10 bases and J shed 0 bases, with 12 bases lying between them. There are 13 residues in the CDR3. CDR3 DNA: TGTGCCACTAAAACAGGCAACCAAGAGACCCAGTACTTC. Its translation: CATKTGNQETQYF.

This clonotype was seen a handful of times. The chain has TRBV30 and TRBJ2-7; D is perhaps TRBD1 (5 bases). V lost 4 bases, J lost 3 bases, and 10 bases lay in between. The CDR3 is made up of 12 amino acids. Germline values: CDR1 GTSNPN, CDR2 SVGIG (reference sequence). CDR3 residues: CAWMQGGYEQYF. CDR3 DNA sequence: TGTGCCTGGATGCAGGGTGGCTACGAGCAGTACTTC.

This clonotype has more than one count but fewer than ten. The J gene is TRBJ2-3, the V gene TRBV7-2, with a possible D match to TRBD2 (7 bases). Germline assignment: CDR1 SGHTA and CDR2 FQGNSA. The CDR3 has 13 amino acids. V dropped 8 bases and J dropped 4 bases, with 13 bases sitting between them. CDR3 sequence: CASRRGGADTQYF. Here the CDR3 DNA reads TGTGCCAGCCGTAGAGGGGGGGCAGATACGCAGTATTTT. The whole variable domain, filled in from reference TRBV7-2 and TRBJ2-3, reads GAGVSQSPSNKVTEKGKDVELRCDPISGHTALYWYRQSLGQGLEFLIYFQGNSAPDKSGLPSDRFSAERTGGSVSTLTIQRTQQEDSAVYLCASRRGGADTQYFGPGTRLTVL.

This clonotype was counted at least ten times. The chain carries TRBV27 and TRBJ2-2, with D possibly matching TRBD1 (6 bases). This CDR3 contains 15 residues. V lost 2 bases and J lost 1, with 8 bases in between. CDR1 is MNHEY, CDR2 SMNVEV, per germline (reference sequence). The CDR3 region has the DNA TGTGCCAGCAGTTTAACAGGGTTGAACACCGGGGAGCTGTTTTTT. The encoded protein is CASSLTGLNTGELFF.

This clonotype was seen more than once but under ten times. The chain recombines TRBV4-2 with TRBJ1-1; unclear D gene. The V and J ends lost 5 bases and 4 bases respectively, with 17 bases between them. CDR3 length: 15 amino acids. Germline-derived CDR1 and CDR2 are LGHNA and YNFKEQ. The CDR3 region is CASSSLKDGGTEAFF. The CDR3 DNA is TGTGCCAGCAGCTCCCTAAAGGACGGTGGCACTGAAGCTTTCTTT.

Only a few counts were recorded for this clonotype. The chain carries TRBV5-1 and TRBJ2-5; tentatively, D is TRBD2 (6 bases). Trimming took off 4 bases at V and 5 bases at J, with 18 bases between the two ends. Germline V gene sequence: CDR1 SGHRS, CDR2 YFSETQ. The CDR3 spans 15 residues. The CDR3 DNA follows: TGCGCCAGCAGCCCCGGGACTTCCTTCAGGGAGACCCAGTACTTC. It specifies CASSPGTSFRETQYF. Filled out from reference TRBV5-1 and TRBJ2-5, the complete variable domain reads KAGVTQTPRYLIKTRGQQVTLSCSPISGHRSVSWYQQTPGQGLQFLFEYFSETQRNKGNFPGRFSGRQFSNSRSEMNVSTLELGDSALYLCASSPGTSFRETQYFGPGTRLLVL.

The chain carries TRBV12-3 or TRBV12-4 and TRBJ1-1, with D perhaps TRBD1 (6 bases). The CDR3 is made up of 14 amino acids. With 6 bases removed from V and 11 bases from J, the gap between germline ends came to 22 bases. The CDR3: CASRSLGGGSPAFF. The CDR3 DNA reads TGTGCCAGCAGATCTCTCGGGGGGGGCAGTCCGGCTTTCTTT.

V usage is TRBV4-2 and J usage is TRBJ2-7; a possible D gene is TRBD2 (5 bases). V was trimmed by 1 base and J by 2 bases, leaving 15 bases between them. Germline assignment: CDR1 LGHNA and CDR2 YNFKEQ. CDR3 size: 16 residues. The CDR3 bases are TGTGCCAGCAGCCAAGTCGCGGGCAGAGCTACCTACGAGCAGTACTTC. Translation gives CASSQVAGRATYEQYF.

The chain carries TRBV29-1 and TRBJ2-7, with D maybe TRBD1 (6 bases). The CDR3 contains 12 residues. Germline values: CDR1 SQVTM, CDR2 ANQGSEA. V was pared by 6 bases and J by 2 bases, with 11 bases between. The CDR3 DNA reads TGCAGCGTGCTGGACAGTACCTACGAGCAGTACTTC. This translates into CSVLDSTYEQYF.

CDR3: CASQKAGGLNEQFF. The CDR3 DNA follows: TGCGCCAGCCAAAAAGCGGGGGGCCTGAATGAGCAGTTCTTC. The rearrangement uses TRBV5-1 and TRBJ2-1; 9 bases map to TRBD2. Germline CDR1 is SGHRS and CDR2 is YFSETQ. This CDR3 spans 14 amino acids. The V segment lost 7 bases and the J segment 7 bases; nucleotides outside the gene matches: 9.

As DNA, the CDR3 is TGCAGCACCATGGACAGCTTATCCTACAATGAGCAGTTCTTC. Its translation is CSTMDSLSYNEQFF. This chain connects TRBV29-1 to TRBJ2-1, with D possibly being TRBD1 (6 bases). The germline gives CDR1 SQVTM, CDR2 ANQGSEA. CDR3 size: 14 residues. Trimming removed 8 bases at V and 1 base at J, with 15 bases between.

This clonotype was detected many times. The genes are TRBV20-1 and TRBJ1-2; a weak D match, TRBD1 (6 bases). CDR3 size: 13 residues. Looked up from germline, CDR1 is DFQATT and CDR2 is SNEGSKA (reference sequence). V was pared by 3 bases and J by 4 bases, with 12 bases between. The CDR3 loop is CSASAGQTYGYTF. The DNA of the CDR3 is TGCAGTGCTAGCGCCGGACAGACCTATGGCTACACCTTC.

Many counts were recorded for this clonotype. Germline and junction disagree at one end, which may indicate a read error. V is TRBV19 and J is TRBJ2-5, with D unresolved. The CDR3 runs to 13 residues. Per the germline V gene, CDR1 is LNHDA and CDR2 is SQIVND (reference sequence). CDR3 loop: CASSIGQQETQYF. The CDR3 coding sequence is TGCGCCAGCAGTATCGGCCAACAAGAGACCCAGTACTTC.